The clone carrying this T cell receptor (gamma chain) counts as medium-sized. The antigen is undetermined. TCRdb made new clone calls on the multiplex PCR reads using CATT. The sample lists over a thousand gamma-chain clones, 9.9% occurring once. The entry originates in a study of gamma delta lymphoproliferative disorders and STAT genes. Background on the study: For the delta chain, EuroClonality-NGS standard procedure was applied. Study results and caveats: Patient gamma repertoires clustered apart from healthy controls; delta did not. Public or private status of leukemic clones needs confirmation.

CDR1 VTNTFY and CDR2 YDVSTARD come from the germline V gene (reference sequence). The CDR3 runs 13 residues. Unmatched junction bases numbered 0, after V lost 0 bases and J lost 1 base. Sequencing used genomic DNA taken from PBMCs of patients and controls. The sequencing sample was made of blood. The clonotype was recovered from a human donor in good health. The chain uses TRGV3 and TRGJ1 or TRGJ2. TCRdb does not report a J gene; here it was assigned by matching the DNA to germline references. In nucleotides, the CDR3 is TGTGCCACCTGGGACAGGAATTATTATAAGAAACTCTTT. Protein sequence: CATWDRNYYKKLF.